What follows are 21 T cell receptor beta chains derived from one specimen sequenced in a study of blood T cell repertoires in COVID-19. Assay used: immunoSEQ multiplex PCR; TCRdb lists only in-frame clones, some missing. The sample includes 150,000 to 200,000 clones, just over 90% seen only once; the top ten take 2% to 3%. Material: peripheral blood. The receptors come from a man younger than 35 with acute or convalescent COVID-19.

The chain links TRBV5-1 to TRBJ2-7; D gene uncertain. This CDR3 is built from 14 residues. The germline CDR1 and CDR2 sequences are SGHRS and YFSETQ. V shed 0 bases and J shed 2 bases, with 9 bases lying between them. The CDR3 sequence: CASSLVPGTYEQYF. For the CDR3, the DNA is TGCGCCAGCAGCTTGGTTCCAGGTACCTACGAGCAGTACTTC.

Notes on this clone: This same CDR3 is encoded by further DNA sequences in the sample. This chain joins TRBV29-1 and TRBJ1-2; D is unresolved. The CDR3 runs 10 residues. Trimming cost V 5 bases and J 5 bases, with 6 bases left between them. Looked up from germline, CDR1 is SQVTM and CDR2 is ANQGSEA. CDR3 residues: CSVSQYGYTF. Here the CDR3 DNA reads TGCAGCGTTTCACAGTATGGCTACACCTTC.

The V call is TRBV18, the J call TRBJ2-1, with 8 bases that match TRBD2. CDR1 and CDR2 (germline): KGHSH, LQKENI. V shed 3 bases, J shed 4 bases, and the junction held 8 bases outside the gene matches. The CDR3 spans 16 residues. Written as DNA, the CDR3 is TGTGCCAGCTCACCTTCCGGGAGGGAGCATTACAATGAGCAGTTCTTC. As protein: CASSPSGREHYNEQFF.

CDR3: CATSDQTRSGGTTDTQYF. In nucleotides, the CDR3 is TGTGCCACCAGTGATCAAACCCGTAGCGGGGGAACGACAGATACGCAGTATTTT. The V gene is TRBV24-1, the J gene TRBJ2-3, with TRBD2 matching over 9 bases. The CDR3 spans 18 residues. Looked up from germline, CDR1 is KGHDR and CDR2 is SFDVKD. The J segment lost 3 bases and the V segment lost 3 bases, leaving 12 bases of the junction unmatched.

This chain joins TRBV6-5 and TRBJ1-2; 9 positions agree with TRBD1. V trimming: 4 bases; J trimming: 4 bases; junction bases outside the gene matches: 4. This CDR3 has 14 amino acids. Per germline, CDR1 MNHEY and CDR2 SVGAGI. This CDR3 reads CASSFDRGAYGYTF. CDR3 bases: TGTGCCAGCAGTTTCGACAGGGGGGCCTATGGCTACACCTTC.

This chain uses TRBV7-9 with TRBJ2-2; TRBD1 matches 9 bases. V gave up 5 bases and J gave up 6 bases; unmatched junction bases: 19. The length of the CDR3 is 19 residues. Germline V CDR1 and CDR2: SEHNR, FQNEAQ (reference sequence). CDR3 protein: CASSPRINTGGRLAGELFF. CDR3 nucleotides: TGTGCCAGCAGCCCCCGAATAAATACAGGGGGCAGGTTGGCCGGGGAGCTGTTTTTT. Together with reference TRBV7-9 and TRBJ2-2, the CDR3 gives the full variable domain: DTGVSQNPRHKITKRGQNVTFRCDPISEHNRLYWYRQTLGQGPEFLTYFQNEAQLEKSRLLSDRFSAERPKGSFSTLEIQRTEQGDSAMYLCASSPRINTGGRLAGELFFGEGSRLTVL.

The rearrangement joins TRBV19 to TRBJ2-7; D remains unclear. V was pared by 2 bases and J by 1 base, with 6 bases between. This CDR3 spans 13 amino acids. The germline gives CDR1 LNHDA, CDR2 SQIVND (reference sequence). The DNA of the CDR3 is TGTGCCAGTAGTATACAGGTATCCTACGAGCAGTACTTC. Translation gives CASSIQVSYEQYF.

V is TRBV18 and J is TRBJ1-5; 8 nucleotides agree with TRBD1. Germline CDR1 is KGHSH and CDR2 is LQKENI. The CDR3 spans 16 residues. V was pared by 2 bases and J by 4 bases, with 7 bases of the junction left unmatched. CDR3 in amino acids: CASSPDAGGLNQPQHF. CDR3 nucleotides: TGTGCCAGCTCACCAGATGCAGGGGGCCTGAATCAGCCCCAGCATTTT.

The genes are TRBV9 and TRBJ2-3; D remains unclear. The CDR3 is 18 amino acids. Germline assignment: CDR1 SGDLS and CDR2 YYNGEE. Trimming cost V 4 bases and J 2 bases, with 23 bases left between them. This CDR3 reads CASSPPPGAPLHTDTQYF. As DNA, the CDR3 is TGTGCCAGCAGCCCCCCCCCTGGAGCACCCCTCCACACAGATACGCAGTATTTT. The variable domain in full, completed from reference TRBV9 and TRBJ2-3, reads DSGVTQTPKHLITATGQRVTLRCSPRSGDLSVYWYQQSLDQGLQFLIQYYNGEERAKGNILERFSAQQFPDLHSELNLSSLELGDSALYFCASSPPPGAPLHTDTQYFGPGTRLTVL.

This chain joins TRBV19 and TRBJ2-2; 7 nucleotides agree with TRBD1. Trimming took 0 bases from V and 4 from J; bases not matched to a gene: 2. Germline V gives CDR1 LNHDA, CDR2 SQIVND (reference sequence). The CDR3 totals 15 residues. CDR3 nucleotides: TGTGCCAGTAGTATAGAGGCAGGGGGCACCGGGGAGCTGTTTTTT. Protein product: CASSIEAGGTGELFF.

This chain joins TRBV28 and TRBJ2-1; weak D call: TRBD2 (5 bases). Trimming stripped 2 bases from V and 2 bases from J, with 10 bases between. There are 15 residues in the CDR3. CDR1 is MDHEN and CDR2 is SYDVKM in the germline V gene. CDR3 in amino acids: CASSLVGVAYNEQFF. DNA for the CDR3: TGTGCCAGCAGTTTAGTGGGAGTTGCCTACAATGAGCAGTTCTTC.

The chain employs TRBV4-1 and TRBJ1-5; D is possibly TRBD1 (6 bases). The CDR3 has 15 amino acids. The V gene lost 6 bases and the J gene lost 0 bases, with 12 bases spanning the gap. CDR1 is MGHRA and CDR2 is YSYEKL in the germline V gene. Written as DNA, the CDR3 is TGCGCCAGCAGTCGGACAGAATATAGCAATCAGCCCCAGCATTTT. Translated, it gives CASSRTEYSNQPQHF.

CDR3 residues: CASSLLAIGADSPLHF. In DNA, the CDR3 is TGTGCCAGCAGCCTATTAGCCATTGGGGCTGATTCACCCCTCCACTTT. V and J are TRBV7-6 and TRBJ1-6; D may be TRBD1 (5 bases). Per germline, CDR1 SGHVS and CDR2 FNYEAQ. V dropped 5 bases and J dropped 8 bases, with 19 bases sitting between them. There are 16 residues in the CDR3.

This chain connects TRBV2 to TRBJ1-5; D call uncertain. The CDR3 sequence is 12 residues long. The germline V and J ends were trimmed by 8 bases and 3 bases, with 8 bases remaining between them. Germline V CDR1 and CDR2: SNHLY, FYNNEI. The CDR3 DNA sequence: TGTGCCAGCCAGGTACTCAATCAGCCCCAGCATTTT. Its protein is CASQVLNQPQHF.

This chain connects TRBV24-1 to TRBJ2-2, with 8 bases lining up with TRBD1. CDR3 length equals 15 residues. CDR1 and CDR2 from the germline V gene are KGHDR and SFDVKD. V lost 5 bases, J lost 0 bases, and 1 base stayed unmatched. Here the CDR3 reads CATSAQGANTGELFF. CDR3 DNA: TGTGCCACCAGTGCACAGGGGGCGAACACCGGGGAGCTGTTTTTT.

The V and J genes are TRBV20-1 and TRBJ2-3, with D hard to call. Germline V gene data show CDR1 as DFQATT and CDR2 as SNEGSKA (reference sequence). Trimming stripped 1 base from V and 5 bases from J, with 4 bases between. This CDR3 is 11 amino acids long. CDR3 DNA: TGCAGTGCTAGAGTTAAAGATACGCAGTATTTT. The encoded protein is CSARVKDTQYF.

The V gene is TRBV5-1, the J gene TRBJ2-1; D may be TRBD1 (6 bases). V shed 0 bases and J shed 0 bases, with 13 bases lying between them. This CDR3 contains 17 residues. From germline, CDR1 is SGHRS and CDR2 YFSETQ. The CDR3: CASSLADWDNSYNEQFF. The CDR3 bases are TGCGCCAGCAGCTTGGCCGATTGGGACAACTCCTACAATGAGCAGTTCTTC.

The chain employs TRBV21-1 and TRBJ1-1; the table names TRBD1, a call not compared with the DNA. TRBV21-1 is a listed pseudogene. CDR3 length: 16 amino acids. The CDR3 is CASSKASPRVNTEAFF. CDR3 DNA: TGTGCCAGCAGCAAAGCGTCCCCCAGGGTGAACACTGAAGCTTTCTTT.

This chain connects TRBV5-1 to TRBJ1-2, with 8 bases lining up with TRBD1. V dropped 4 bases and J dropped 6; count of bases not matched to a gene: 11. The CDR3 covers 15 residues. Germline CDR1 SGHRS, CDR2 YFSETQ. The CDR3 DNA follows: TGCGCCAGCAGCCCCTATGGCGGACAGGGAGATGGCTACACCTTC. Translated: CASSPYGGQGDGYTF.

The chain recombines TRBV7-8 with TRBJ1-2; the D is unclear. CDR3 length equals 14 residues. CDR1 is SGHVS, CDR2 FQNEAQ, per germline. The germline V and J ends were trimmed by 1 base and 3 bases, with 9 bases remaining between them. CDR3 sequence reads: CASSLVAIDYGYTF. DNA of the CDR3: TGTGCCAGCAGCTTAGTAGCGATTGACTATGGCTACACCTTC.

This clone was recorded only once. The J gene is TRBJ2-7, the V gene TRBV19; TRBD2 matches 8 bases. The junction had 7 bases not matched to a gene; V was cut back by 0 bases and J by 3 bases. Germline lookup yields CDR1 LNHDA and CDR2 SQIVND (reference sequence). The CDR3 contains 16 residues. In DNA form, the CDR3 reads TGTGCCAGTAGTATAGATGTTACTAGCGGTGACTACGAGCAGTACTTC. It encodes CASSIDVTSGDYEQYF.